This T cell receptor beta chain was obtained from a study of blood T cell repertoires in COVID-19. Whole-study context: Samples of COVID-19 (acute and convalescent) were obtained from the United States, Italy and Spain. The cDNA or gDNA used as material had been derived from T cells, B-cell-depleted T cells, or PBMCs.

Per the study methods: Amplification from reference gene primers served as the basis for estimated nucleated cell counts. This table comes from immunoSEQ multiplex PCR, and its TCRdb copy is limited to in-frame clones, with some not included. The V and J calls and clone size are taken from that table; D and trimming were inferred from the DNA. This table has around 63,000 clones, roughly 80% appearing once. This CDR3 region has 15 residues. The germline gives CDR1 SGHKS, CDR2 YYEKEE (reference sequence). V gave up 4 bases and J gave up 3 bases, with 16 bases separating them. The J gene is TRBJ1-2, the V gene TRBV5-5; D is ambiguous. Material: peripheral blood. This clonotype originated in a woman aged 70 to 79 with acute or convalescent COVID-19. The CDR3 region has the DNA TGTGCCAGCAGCCAAATGAGGTGGAGGGACTATGGCTACACCTTC. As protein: CASSQMRWRDYGYTF.